The 9 T cell receptor beta chains below were found in one sample sequenced in a study of T cell responses to AZD1222 COVID-19 vaccine. Clones were read by immunoSEQ multiplex PCR, and TCRdb kept only the in-frame ones, dropping some. The sample contains roughly 100,000 clones, approximately 88% of which appear only once. The sequences come from peripheral blood, collected on day 0 of AZD1222 vaccination. These receptor sequences come from an adult in good health.

The chain recombines TRBV14 with TRBJ1-2; 9 bases match TRBD1. V dropped 4 bases and J dropped 8; count of bases not matched to a gene: 5. Germline V lookup: CDR1 SGHDN, CDR2 FVKESK. The CDR3 extends over 13 amino acids. CDR3 in DNA: TGTGCCAGCAGCCCGGGACAGGGTTTAGGCTACACCTTC. It codes for CASSPGQGLGYTF. Together with reference TRBV14 and TRBJ1-2, the CDR3 gives the full variable domain: EAGVTQFPSHSVIEKGQTVTLRCDPISGHDNLYWYRRVMGKEIKFLLHFVKESKQDESGMPNNRFLAERTGGTYSTLKVQPAELEDSGVYFCASSPGQGLGYTFGSGTRLTVV.

The V gene is TRBV21-1, the J gene TRBJ1-2. TRBV21-1 is classified as a pseudogene. The CDR3 spans 16 residues. The CDR3 bases are TGTGCCAGCAGCCTCACTCCGGTGGGGGAGGACTATGGCTACACCTTC. It encodes CASSLTPVGEDYGYTF.

This clone was observed a handful of times. J is TRBJ1-4 and V is TRBV5-1; possible D gene TRBD1, 5 bases. Germline CDR1 reads SGHRS; CDR2 reads YFSETQ. V lost 4 bases and J lost 4, with 14 bases in between. This CDR3 is built from 15 residues. This CDR3 reads CASSKDSGGNEKLFF. CDR3 coding DNA: TGCGCCAGCAGCAAGGATTCGGGGGGTAATGAAAAACTGTTTTTT.

The chain links TRBV28 to TRBJ1-1, with D uncertain. Germline CDR1 reads MDHEN; CDR2 reads SYDVKM. The length of the CDR3 is 13 residues. V was cut by 0 bases and J by 7 bases, with 9 bases left in between. The CDR3 DNA reads as TGTGCCAGCAGTTTATGGAGAACAAGTGAAGCTTTCTTT. Residues: CASSLWRTSEAFF.

The rearrangement links TRBV27 to TRBJ2-7; D remains unclear. The germline CDR1 and CDR2 sequences are MNHEY and SMNVEV (reference sequence). The CDR3 is 13 amino acids. V lost 5 bases to trimming and J lost 7 bases, with 15 bases between them. CDR3 coding DNA: TGTGCCAGCAGTCCCTACCCTCAACGGGAGCAGTACTTC. Protein: CASSPYPQREQYF.

Only one count was recorded for this clone. The genes are TRBV7-8 and TRBJ2-7, with 7 bases identical to TRBD2. V lost 5 bases to trimming and J lost 4 bases; unmatched junction nucleotides: 11. The CDR3 has 15 amino acids. Germline CDR1 SGHVS, CDR2 FQNEAQ. The chain's CDR3 is CASSTRTSGGYEQYF. CDR3 DNA: TGTGCCAGCAGCACCCGGACTAGTGGTGGTTACGAGCAGTACTTC. Full variable domain (remainder filled in from reference TRBV7-8 and TRBJ2-7): GAGVSQSPRYKVAKRGQDVALRCDPISGHVSLFWYQQALGQGPEFLTYFQNEAQLDKSGLPSDRFFAERPEGSVSTLKIQRTQQEDSAVYLCASSTRTSGGYEQYFGPGTRLTVT.

This clone came up a few times. The chain uses TRBV2 and TRBJ1-2; 7 nucleotides match TRBD1. V lost 4 bases and J lost 4; bases outside the gene matches: 6. This CDR3 region has 14 residues. Per germline, CDR1 SNHLY and CDR2 FYNNEI. This CDR3 is CASSAVRGVYGYTF. The CDR3 bases are TGTGCCAGCAGTGCTGTCAGGGGGGTCTATGGCTACACCTTC.

The genes are TRBV5-1 and TRBJ1-1; D ambiguous. V dropped 0 bases and J dropped 5 bases, with 8 bases sitting between them. Germline assignment: CDR1 SGHRS and CDR2 YFSETQ. The CDR3 has 13 residues. As DNA, the CDR3 is TGCGCCAGCAGCTTGGTTAGTAGAACTGAAGCTTTCTTT. Its protein is CASSLVSRTEAFF.

The chain combines TRBV23-1 with TRBJ2-2; 7 bases are a match to TRBD2. Being an ORF, TRBV23-1 has a function that is uncertain. CDR3 length equals 17 residues. V was clipped by 0 bases and J by 2 bases; unmatched bases: 6. As DNA, the CDR3 is TGCGCCAGCAGTCAATCGGGAAGGGAGGGAAACACCGGGGAGCTGTTTTTT. Its protein is CASSQSGREGNTGELFF.